Reported below is one TCR beta chain. What it binds is not known. The data derive from a study of early T cells in non-severe SARS-CoV-2 infection. On the study more broadly: Sequencing was performed on bulk RNA from unsorted whole blood, leaving chains unpaired. Overall study findings and caveats: There was a bias toward anti-spike CD8 responses in VDJdb matching, which missed private and CD4 specificities.

Each cDNA molecule carried a unique molecular identifier. TCRdb redid the calling of the 5' RACE reads with MiXCR, one entry per CDR3 protein. The top ten clones hold about 2% of a sample with fewer than 100,000 distinct CDR3 sequences, 13% of them seen once. The germline V and J ends were trimmed by 2 bases and 0 bases, with 2 bases remaining between them. This CDR3 contains 14 residues. Germline-derived CDR1 and CDR2 are MNHNY and SVGAGI (reference sequence). The TCR originated in an adult who was a healthcare worker with PCR-confirmed SARS-CoV-2 infection or an uninfected control (not recorded which). This chain links TRBV6-6 with TRBJ2-6; no clear D. The sample consisted of whole blood. CDR3 in DNA: TGTGCCAGCAGTTACGACTCTGGGGCCAACGTCCTGACTTTC. This sequence encodes CASSYDSGANVLTF.